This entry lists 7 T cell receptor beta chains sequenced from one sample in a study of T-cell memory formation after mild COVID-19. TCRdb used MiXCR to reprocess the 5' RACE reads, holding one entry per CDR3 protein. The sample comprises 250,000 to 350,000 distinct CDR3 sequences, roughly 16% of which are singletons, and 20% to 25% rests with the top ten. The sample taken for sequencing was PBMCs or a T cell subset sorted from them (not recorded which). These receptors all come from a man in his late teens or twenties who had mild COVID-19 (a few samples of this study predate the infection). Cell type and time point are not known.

CDR3 residues: CSAPDRRENTEAFF. CDR3 in DNA: TGCAGTGCCCCCGACAGGAGAGAGAACACTGAAGCTTTCTTT. The genes are TRBV20-1 and TRBJ1-1; a possible D gene is TRBD1 (6 bases). Trimming left V 6 bases short and J 1 base short, with 15 bases between. CDR3 length: 14 amino acids. Germline CDR1 and CDR2: DFQATT and SNEGSKA (reference sequence).

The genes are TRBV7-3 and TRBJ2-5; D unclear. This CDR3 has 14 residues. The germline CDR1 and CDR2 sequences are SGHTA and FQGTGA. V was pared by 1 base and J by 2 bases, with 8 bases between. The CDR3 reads CASSLNTIQETQYF. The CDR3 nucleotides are TGTGCCAGCAGCTTAAACACTATACAAGAGACCCAGTACTTC.

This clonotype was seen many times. This CDR3 is CASSKTGAKNIQYF. The CDR3 DNA sequence: TGTGCCAGCAGCAAGACAGGAGCCAAAAACATTCAGTACTTC. The chain recombines TRBV6-5 with TRBJ2-4; tentatively, D is TRBD1 (6 bases). From germline, CDR1 is MNHEY and CDR2 SVGAGI. The CDR3 totals 14 residues. V shed 6 bases and J shed 0 bases, with 9 bases lying between them.

The chain's CDR3 is CASSPASGLMTEAFF. The CDR3 nucleotides are TGCGCCAGCAGCCCCGCCTCCGGGCTGATGACTGAAGCTTTCTTT. The chain carries TRBV4-1 and TRBJ1-1; D is unresolved. The germline gives CDR1 MGHRA, CDR2 YSYEKL. This CDR3 is 15 amino acids long. The germline V and J ends were trimmed by 4 bases and 5 bases, with 17 bases remaining between them.

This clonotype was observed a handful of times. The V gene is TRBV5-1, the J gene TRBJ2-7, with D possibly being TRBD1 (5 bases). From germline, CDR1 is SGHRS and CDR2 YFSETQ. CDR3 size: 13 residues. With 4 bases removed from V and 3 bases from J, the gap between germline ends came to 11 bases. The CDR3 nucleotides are TGCGCCAGCAGCCGTGACAGTAACTACGAGCAGTACGTC. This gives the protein CASSRDSNYEQYV.

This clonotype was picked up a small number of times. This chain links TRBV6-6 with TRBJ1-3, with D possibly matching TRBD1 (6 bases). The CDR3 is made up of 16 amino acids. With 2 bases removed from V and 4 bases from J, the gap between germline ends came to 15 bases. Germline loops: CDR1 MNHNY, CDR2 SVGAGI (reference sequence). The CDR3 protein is CASSYERGASGNTIYF. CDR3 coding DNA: TGTGCCAGCAGTTACGAGCGGGGGGCTTCGGGAAACACCATATATTTT.

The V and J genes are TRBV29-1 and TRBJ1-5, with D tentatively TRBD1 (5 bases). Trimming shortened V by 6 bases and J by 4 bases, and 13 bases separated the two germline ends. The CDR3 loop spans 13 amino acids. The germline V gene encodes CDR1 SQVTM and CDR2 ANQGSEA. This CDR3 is CSVLRDPNQPQHF. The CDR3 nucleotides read TGCAGCGTGCTCCGGGACCCGAATCAGCCCCAGCATTTT.